This T cell receptor (beta chain) was captured by sequencing in a study of T cell responses to AZD1222 COVID-19 vaccine. Study conclusions and caveats: Donors were chiefly white British, with a greater number of females, and clonal diversity was perhaps underestimated.

This clone turned up a few times. Its cognate antigen is unknown. Germline V gives CDR1 LGHNA, CDR2 YNFKEQ. The CDR3 is made up of 18 amino acids. The V and J ends lost 4 bases and 7 bases, in that order; junction bases with no gene match: 18. Method: immunoSEQ multiplex PCR; TCRdb's copy keeps in-frame clones and lacks some. This table holds some 99,000 clones, about 90% found once. V and J are TRBV4-2 and TRBJ2-2, with 7 bases identical to TRBD1. The clonotype originates from an adult who received the AZD1222 COVID-19 vaccine. The sample here was peripheral blood, taken 28 days after the second AZD1222 dose. The DNA for the CDR3 is TGTGCCAGCAGCCGTGCAGGGGGAGCCAGGGGATATATCGGGGAGCTGTTTTTT. As protein: CASSRAGGARGYIGELFF.